A selection of T cell receptor beta chains follows, all from one sample in a study of beta chain features in type 1 diabetes. The method was immunoSEQ multiplex PCR; TCRdb's version includes in-frame clones alone and lacks a portion of them. Altogether over 500,000 clones are present, roughly 16% being singletons, with the ten largest covering 0.093%. Sequencing was carried out using naive CD4+ T cells from blood. The source of these receptors is a man aged 18-30 years in good health. CDR3s include the opening cysteine and the closing phenylalanine or tryptophan. The order of the fields is D gene, V gene, CDR3 protein. D genes are given only for firm matches.

d_call: -; v_call: TRBV27; cdr3_aa: CASSSRGGYEQYF
d_call: TRBD1; v_call: TRBV29-1; cdr3_aa: CSVAWTGVTFRLTDTQYF
d_call: -; v_call: TRBV6-5; cdr3_aa: CASGEGYSNSPLHF
d_call: TRBD1; v_call: TRBV6-5; cdr3_aa: CASSSSGTGAYEQYF
d_call: TRBD2; v_call: TRBV7-3; cdr3_aa: CASSRTSANTGELFF
d_call: TRBD1; v_call: TRBV6-6; cdr3_aa: CASSAYRGNTGELFF
d_call: TRBD1; v_call: TRBV19; cdr3_aa: CASSIDGQGRYEQYF
d_call: -; v_call: TRBV5-1; cdr3_aa: CASSFTGLEQYF
d_call: -; v_call: TRBV2; cdr3_aa: CASSGQQNTEAFF
d_call: -; v_call: TRBV5-5; cdr3_aa: CASSLTRGTQYF
d_call: -; v_call: TRBV25-1; cdr3_aa: CASSEGGRVGNEQFF
d_call: -; v_call: TRBV29-1; cdr3_aa: CSVVASGTLNTEAFF
d_call: -; v_call: TRBV28; cdr3_aa: CASSADRIGYTF
d_call: TRBD2; v_call: TRBV10-3; cdr3_aa: CAISEAGTSGPYEQYF
d_call: TRBD1; v_call: TRBV9; cdr3_aa: CASSVARQGSRQFF
d_call: -; v_call: TRBV4-1; cdr3_aa: CASSQEAANYGYTF
d_call: -; v_call: TRBV12-2; cdr3_aa: CASALGNQPQHF
d_call: -; v_call: TRBV28; cdr3_aa: CASSRDFNQPQHF
d_call: TRBD1; v_call: TRBV29-1; cdr3_aa: CSGGQGWGTEAFF
d_call: -; v_call: TRBV5-4; cdr3_aa: CASSLAGSDNSPLHF
d_call: TRBD1; v_call: TRBV5-1; cdr3_aa: CASSLDNRGNTEAFF
d_call: -; v_call: TRBV9; cdr3_aa: CASSVTLRDTEAFF
d_call: TRBD1; v_call: TRBV4-3; cdr3_aa: CASSLYDRDAYNEQFF
d_call: -; v_call: TRBV5-1; cdr3_aa: CASSLQGQNTEAFF
d_call: -; v_call: TRBV29-1; cdr3_aa: CSVAEGMGHNQPQHF
d_call: TRBD1; v_call: TRBV7-2; cdr3_aa: CASSLWGTGSTDTQYF
d_call: -; v_call: TRBV5-8; cdr3_aa: CASSLVYTQYF
d_call: TRBD2; v_call: TRBV7-2; cdr3_aa: CASSLRTSAFTDTQYF
d_call: -; v_call: TRBV11-2; cdr3_aa: CASSSYKESNQPQHF
d_call: -; v_call: TRBV7-2; cdr3_aa: CASSNRDTGYEQYF
d_call: -; v_call: TRBV7-3; cdr3_aa: CASSLNGRNQETQYF
d_call: TRBD1; v_call: TRBV18; cdr3_aa: CASSPPQTGYQHF
d_call: -; v_call: TRBV5-1; cdr3_aa: CASSPDNEQFF
d_call: -; v_call: TRBV25-1; cdr3_aa: CASGTHQDEKLFF
d_call: -; v_call: TRBV5-1; cdr3_aa: CASSKSVGANTEAFF
d_call: -; v_call: TRBV14; cdr3_aa: CASSLMNTEAFF
d_call: -; v_call: TRBV7-9; cdr3_aa: CASSLEPGTGELFF
d_call: TRBD1; v_call: TRBV27; cdr3_aa: CASSPDRVSGANVLTF
d_call: -; v_call: TRBV7-2; cdr3_aa: CASSLAGRETQYF
d_call: TRBD1; v_call: TRBV28; cdr3_aa: CASSRDRGSQETQYF
d_call: TRBD1; v_call: TRBV19; cdr3_aa: CASSDRESDEQYF
d_call: -; v_call: TRBV29-1; cdr3_aa: CSTVRDTGWETQYF
d_call: -; v_call: TRBV29-1; cdr3_aa: CSVGRRLAYEQYF
d_call: -; v_call: TRBV5-4; cdr3_aa: CASSLRGAGSNQPQHF
d_call: -; v_call: TRBV29-1; cdr3_aa: CSVVVQETQYF
d_call: -; v_call: TRBV9; cdr3_aa: CASSVTYDTQYF
d_call: TRBD1; v_call: TRBV29-1; cdr3_aa: CSVEVGDRGQQYGYTF
d_call: TRBD1; v_call: TRBV27; cdr3_aa: CASSLWQGDSPLHF
d_call: -; v_call: TRBV7-8; cdr3_aa: CASSLGRPQETQYF
d_call: -; v_call: TRBV28; cdr3_aa: CASTDRPNYGYTF